The 15 T cell receptor beta chains presented below share a single source sample, sequenced in a study of T-cell memory formation after mild COVID-19. MiXCR, applied by TCRdb to the 5' RACE reads, yields one record per CDR3 protein. Among around 150,000 distinct CDR3 sequences listed, about a third were seen once. Material: PBMCs or a T cell subset sorted from them (not recorded which). These receptors were collected from an adult woman who had mild COVID-19 (a few samples of this study predate the infection). Cell type and time point are not known.

This rearrangement joins TRBV5-1 to TRBJ1-1, with 7 nucleotides matching TRBD1. CDR3 size: 13 residues. J lost 6 bases, V lost 3 bases, and 5 bases had no gene match. Germline V gives CDR1 SGHRS, CDR2 YFSETQ. This CDR3 is CASSSSGGAEAFF. In DNA, the CDR3 is TGCGCCAGCAGCTCCTCAGGGGGAGCTGAAGCTTTCTTT. The full variable domain, in which reference TRBV5-1 and TRBJ1-1 provide the parts outside the CDR3, is KAGVTQTPRYLIKTRGQQVTLSCSPISGHRSVSWYQQTPGQGLQFLFEYFSETQRNKGNFPGRFSGRQFSNSRSEMNVSTLELGDSALYLCASSSSGGAEAFFGQGTRLTVV.

This clonotype was counted a few times. This chain links TRBV7-3 with TRBJ2-7; 14 bases match TRBD2. The length of the CDR3 is 20 residues. Germline V gene lookup returns CDR1 SGHTA and CDR2 FQGTGA. Germline trimming cut 2 bases from V and 0 bases from J; bases unmatched to any gene: 12. CDR3 sequence (DNA): TGTGCCAGCAGCTTAGGAGCCCACGGGACTAGCGGGGGAAGCTCCTACGAGCAGTACTTC. Translation: CASSLGAHGTSGGSSYEQYF.

The V and J genes are TRBV30 and TRBJ2-1; a possible D gene is TRBD2 (6 bases). Trimming left V 4 bases short and J 5 bases short, with 18 bases between. Germline loops: CDR1 GTSNPN, CDR2 SVGIG (reference sequence). The CDR3 runs 15 residues. DNA for the CDR3: TGTGCCTGGACTACCTTTTTCGGGGGTAACAATGAGCAGTTCTTC. Amino acids: CAWTTFFGGNNEQFF.

The chain combines TRBV7-6 with TRBJ2-1; D is ambiguous. Per germline, CDR1 SGHVS and CDR2 FNYEAQ. Trimming pared 2 bases from V and 10 bases from J, leaving 9 bases between. The CDR3 is made up of 12 amino acids. The CDR3 DNA is TGTGCCAGCAGCTTATTGGTCCCCGAGCAGTTCTTC. Translated: CASSLLVPEQFF. Full variable domain (remainder filled in from reference TRBV7-6 and TRBJ2-1): GAGVSQSPRYKVTKRGQDVALRCDPISGHVSLYWYRQALGQGPEFLTYFNYEAQQDKSGLPNDRFSAERPEGSISTLTIQRTEQRDSAMYRCASSLLVPEQFFGPGTRLTVL.

The chain joins TRBV20-1 to TRBJ2-1; D may be TRBD2 (5 bases). CDR3 length: 16 amino acids. Germline-derived CDR1 and CDR2 are DFQATT and SNEGSKA (reference sequence). V gave up 0 bases and J gave up 0 bases, with 12 bases separating them. CDR3 protein: CSARDLSGPSYNEQFF. DNA for the CDR3: TGCAGTGCTAGAGATCTAAGCGGACCCTCCTACAATGAGCAGTTCTTC.

This clonotype occurred a few times. The chain combines TRBV27 with TRBJ2-1; tentative D call: TRBD1 (6 bases). Germline CDR1 and CDR2: MNHEY and SMNVEV (reference sequence). The length of the CDR3 is 13 residues. V lost 6 bases to trimming and J lost 7 bases, with 13 bases between them. Here the CDR3 DNA reads TGTGCCAGCAGACCGGGACACCTAAATGAGCAGTTCTTC. Residues: CASRPGHLNEQFF.

The V gene is TRBV30, the J gene TRBJ2-1; 10 bases are a match to TRBD2. J lost 6 bases, V lost 4 bases, and 9 bases had no gene match. This CDR3 comprises 15 residues. CDR1 and CDR2 (germline): GTSNPN, SVGIG (reference sequence). The CDR3, as DNA: TGTGCCTGGAACGTAGGGCTAGCGGGGGCCAATGAGCAGTTCTTC. It specifies CAWNVGLAGANEQFF.

A few counts support this clonotype. The chain is built from TRBV7-2 and TRBJ1-6; D is ambiguous. The germline V and J ends were trimmed by 1 base and 6 bases, with 7 bases remaining between them. CDR1 and CDR2 (germline): SGHTA, FQGNSA. The CDR3 consists of 14 residues. The CDR3 protein is CASSLDGFNSPLHF. In DNA, the CDR3 is TGTGCCAGCAGCTTAGATGGCTTTAATTCACCCCTCCACTTT.

The chain uses TRBV7-9 and TRBJ1-6; TRBD1 matches at 8 bases. V shed 5 bases, J shed 0 bases, and the junction held 3 bases outside the gene matches. This CDR3 spans 16 amino acids. Germline loops: CDR1 SEHNR, CDR2 FQNEAQ (reference sequence). The CDR3 region has the DNA TGTGCCAGCAGCGGAACAGGGGGCTCCTATAATTCACCCCTCCACTTT. It translates to CASSGTGGSYNSPLHF.

This clonotype was seen at least ten times. The chain has TRBV9 and TRBJ2-3; D not resolved. The CDR3 has 15 residues. The germline V gene encodes CDR1 SGDLS and CDR2 YYNGEE. Trimming took 0 bases from V and 2 from J, leaving 10 bases between them. CDR3 sequence reads: CASSVGTLDTDTQYF. The CDR3 DNA follows: TGTGCCAGCAGCGTAGGGACCCTGGACACAGATACGCAGTATTTT.

The chain uses TRBV5-8 and TRBJ1-2, with D possibly being TRBD1 (5 bases). CDR1 and CDR2 from the germline V gene are SGHTS and YDEGEE. The CDR3 has 14 amino acids. The ends were cut back, 2 bases at V and 4 bases at J, with 12 bases in the middle. CDR3 in amino acids: CASSFRGQGYGYTF. The CDR3 DNA is TGTGCCAGCAGCTTTCGAGGGCAGGGCTATGGCTACACCTTC.

This chain links TRBV30 with TRBJ2-2, with 11 bases that match TRBD2. Losses at the gene ends were 4 bases for V and 4 bases for J; bases not matched to a gene: 2. The CDR3 covers 14 residues. The germline gives CDR1 GTSNPN, CDR2 SVGIG (reference sequence). CDR3 in amino acids: CAWNGLAGTGELFF. CDR3 sequence (DNA): TGTGCCTGGAACGGACTAGCGGGCACCGGGGAGCTGTTTTTT. The variable domain in full, with the rest retrieved from reference TRBV30 and TRBJ2-2, is SQTIHQWPATLVQPVGSPLSLECTVEGTSNPNLYWYRQAAGRGLQLLFYSVGIGQISSEVPQNLSASRPQDRQFILSSKKLLLSDSGFYLCAWNGLAGTGELFFGEGSRLTVL.

V is TRBV6-5 and J is TRBJ1-2; D is undetermined. Between the trimmed V and J ends, which lost 4 bases and 2 bases, there was a span of 11 bases. This CDR3 contains 14 residues. Germline values: CDR1 MNHEY, CDR2 SVGAGI. The CDR3 is CASSFSQVNYGYTF. The DNA for the CDR3 is TGTGCCAGCAGTTTCTCCCAGGTCAACTATGGCTACACCTTC.

V gene TRBV7-9 combines with J gene TRBJ1-1; D call uncertain. From germline, CDR1 is SEHNR and CDR2 FQNEAQ (reference sequence). The CDR3 contains 12 residues. Trimming removed 4 bases from V and 7 bases from J, with 10 bases in between. Here the CDR3 reads CASSYGAREAFF. CDR3 in DNA: TGTGCCAGCAGCTATGGCGCACGTGAAGCTTTCTTT.

This chain connects TRBV3-1 to TRBJ2-3; D may be TRBD1 (6 bases). The CDR3 is made up of 16 amino acids. Germline V gene sequence: CDR1 LGHDT, CDR2 YNNKEL (reference sequence). The germline V and J ends were trimmed by 0 bases and 1 base, with 11 bases remaining between them. In DNA form, the CDR3 reads TGTGCCAGCAGCCAAGAGAGGGGGATGGGCACAGATACGCAGTATTTT. It is translated as CASSQERGMGTDTQYF.